The 29 T cell receptor beta chains listed next were all sequenced from one sample in a study of Graves' ophthalmopathy and Graves' hyperthyroidism. Amplified material comprised TCR beta CDR3 regions derived from RNA transcripts. First-round RT-PCR with HTBI primers preceded a second-round multiplex PCR. TCRdb analysed the multiplex PCR reads with MiXCR anew, one entry per CDR3 protein. The sample consists of roughly 410,000 distinct CDR3 sequences, 15% of them appearing once. The sample was peripheral blood. These receptors all come from a woman aged 18-35 years with stable Graves' hyperthyroidism.

The table lists this clonotype with many counts. J is TRBJ2-2 and V is TRBV7-8, with no clear D. The CDR3 is made up of 13 amino acids. The germline CDR1 and CDR2 sequences are SGHVS and FQNEAQ. V lost 5 bases to trimming and J lost 7 bases, with 11 bases between them. The CDR3 sequence is CASSITAIGELFF. CDR3 bases: TGTGCCAGCAGCATCACAGCCATCGGGGAGCTGTTTTTT.

The table lists this clonotype with many counts. CDR3 coding DNA: TGTGCCAGCAGTCTGCCCTCAGGGGGCCTTTCCGTCTCCTACGAGCAGTACTTC. Amino acid sequence: CASSLPSGGLSVSYEQYF. The genes are TRBV12-3 or TRBV12-4 and TRBJ2-7, with TRBD1 matching over 8 bases. The CDR3 is 18 residues long. J lost 0 bases, V lost 5 bases, and 15 bases had no gene match.

This clonotype has a count of ten or more. The rearrangement links TRBV7-2 to TRBJ2-7; D perhaps matches TRBD1 (5 bases). Germline values: CDR1 SGHTA, CDR2 FQGNSA. Trimming left V 2 bases short and J 6 bases short, with 14 bases between. The CDR3 is 14 amino acids. CDR3 amino acids: CASSLRAGWGEQYF. In nucleotides, the CDR3 is TGTGCCAGCAGCTTACGGGCAGGGTGGGGCGAGCAGTACTTC.

With regard to this clonotype: A much larger clone is a single base away; this may be a read error. The genes are TRBV19 and TRBJ1-2, with 8 bases lining up with TRBD1. The junction had 15 bases not matched to a gene; V was cut back by 7 bases and J by 5 bases. This CDR3 has 16 residues. Germline V gene data show CDR1 as LNHDA and CDR2 as SQIVND (reference sequence). CDR3 residues: CASTSRPPGQGYGYTF. DNA for the CDR3: TGTGCCAGTACCTCACGCCCGCCCGGACAGGGATATGGCTACACCTTC.

Ten or more counts support this clonotype. The CDR3 sequence: CASSEPIGLRGTGELFF. The CDR3 nucleotides are TGTGCCAGCAGCGAACCGATTGGACTCAGGGGAACCGGGGAGCTGTTTTTT. The genes are TRBV27 and TRBJ2-2; D is perhaps TRBD1 (6 bases). V gave up 6 bases and J gave up 5 bases, with 22 bases separating them. The germline gives CDR1 MNHEY, CDR2 SMNVEV (reference sequence). The CDR3 length is 17 residues.

There are many counts of this clonotype. This sequence joins TRBV7-3 and TRBJ2-4; the D is unclear. Germline CDR1 is SGHTA and CDR2 is FQGTGA. The CDR3 consists of 16 residues. V dropped 1 base and J dropped 0 bases, with 10 bases sitting between them. The CDR3: CASSLKEQLAKNIQYF. CDR3 coding DNA: TGTGCCAGCAGCTTAAAGGAACAGCTAGCCAAAAACATTCAGTACTTC.

Ten or more counts support this clonotype. V gene TRBV9 combines with J gene TRBJ2-5, with D tentatively TRBD1 or TRBD2 (6 bases each). This CDR3 contains 15 residues. The ends were cut back, 1 base at V and 5 bases at J, with 15 bases in the middle. In germline, CDR1 is SGDLS, CDR2 YYNGEE. CDR3 nucleotide sequence: TGTGCCAGCAGCGTAAGCCGGGGGCTTTCGGAGACCCAGTACTTC. It encodes CASSVSRGLSETQYF.

This clonotype was seen only a few times. The chain couples TRBV20-1 to TRBJ1-1; maybe TRBD1 (5 bases). V lost 3 bases, J lost 1 base, and 18 bases lay in between. This CDR3 spans 16 amino acids. Germline V lookup: CDR1 DFQATT, CDR2 SNEGSKA (reference sequence). In DNA form, the CDR3 reads TGCAGTGCTAGCTCACTTCTCAGGGACCCGAACACTGAAGCTTTCTTT. Protein product: CSASSLLRDPNTEAFF.

V gene TRBV7-3 combines with J gene TRBJ2-2; D might be TRBD1 (5 bases). Trimming removed 5 bases at V and 7 bases at J, with 17 bases between. Germline V gene data show CDR1 as SGHTA and CDR2 as FQGTGA. This CDR3 spans 15 amino acids. The CDR3 loop is CASSPLGGRVGELFF. In nucleotides, the CDR3 is TGTGCCAGCAGCCCCCTAGGTGGCAGGGTCGGGGAGCTGTTTTTT.

The chain has TRBV18 and TRBJ2-5, with 10 bases matching TRBD1. CDR1 is KGHSH, CDR2 LQKENI, per germline. CDR3 length: 17 residues. Trimming at V came to 5 bases and at J to 1 base, leaving 10 bases not matched to a gene. As DNA, the CDR3 is TGTGCCAGCTCATCTTCCGGGACAGGGGCCGTCCAAGAGACCCAGTACTTC. Translating gives CASSSSGTGAVQETQYF.

This clonotype was seen many times. The V call is TRBV12-3 or TRBV12-4, the J call TRBJ1-2; D may be TRBD1 (5 bases). The CDR3 is 13 amino acids. V lost 6 bases to trimming and J lost 4 bases, with 12 bases between them. In DNA, the CDR3 is TGTGCCAGCAGCTTGGACACTTCCTATGGCTACACCTTC. This codes for CASSLDTSYGYTF.

In its sample, this clonotype was seen many times. This rearrangement joins TRBV11-2 to TRBJ1-1, with D possibly being TRBD1 (5 bases). This CDR3 comprises 17 residues. Germline-derived CDR1 and CDR2 are SGHAT and FQNNGV. Trimming removed 2 bases at V and 1 base at J, with 17 bases between. Here the CDR3 reads CASSLRTPFKPNTEAFF. The DNA of the CDR3 is TGTGCCAGCAGCTTAAGGACACCATTTAAGCCGAACACTGAAGCTTTCTTT. Looking up the rest from reference TRBV11-2 and TRBJ1-1 gives the full variable domain: EAGVAQSPRYKIIEKRQSVAFWCNPISGHATLYWYQQILGQGPKLLIQFQNNGVVDDSQLPKDRFSAERLKGVDSTLKIQPAKLEDSAVYLCASSLRTPFKPNTEAFFGQGTRLTVV.

This clonotype was counted ten times or more. This rearrangement joins TRBV12-3 or TRBV12-4 to TRBJ1-6; maybe TRBD1 (5 bases). V shed 6 bases and J shed 10 bases, with 16 bases lying between them. This CDR3 is 14 amino acids long. CDR3 sequence (DNA): TGTGCCAGCAGCCGAGGGGTGAAGGAATCACCCCTCCACTTT. Its translation is CASSRGVKESPLHF.

Many counts were recorded for this clonotype. J is TRBJ1-2 and V is TRBV6-1; D remains ambiguous. The V end was cut by 1 base, the J end by 4 bases, with 13 bases between. Germline V lookup: CDR1 MNHNS, CDR2 SASEGT. The CDR3 is 15 residues long. The CDR3 loop is CASSEEPDTLYGYTF. For the CDR3, the DNA is TGTGCCAGCAGTGAAGAACCCGACACCCTCTATGGCTACACCTTC.

This clonotype has a count of ten or more. The rearrangement links TRBV25-1 to TRBJ2-7; TRBD2 might be the D (7 bases). V dropped 2 bases and J dropped 5 bases, with 19 bases sitting between them. Germline V gene lookup returns CDR1 MGHDK and CDR2 SYGVNS. CDR3 length: 16 amino acids. The CDR3 region has the DNA TGTGCCAGCAGTGAAGGGGGGGGGGCGAATATGCACGAGCAGTACTTC. Protein product: CASSEGGGANMHEQYF.

This clonotype appeared many times. The chain is built from TRBV19 and TRBJ1-5; no clear D gene. Per the germline V gene, CDR1 is LNHDA and CDR2 is SQIVND (reference sequence). This CDR3 is built from 15 residues. Trimming left V 3 bases short and J 1 base short, with 10 bases between. The CDR3 region has the DNA TGTGCCAGTAGTATTACGAGAGACAGCAATCAGCCCCAGCATTTT. Translation: CASSITRDSNQPQHF. Supplemented by reference TRBV19 and TRBJ1-5, the full variable domain reads DGGITQSPKYLFRKEGQNVTLSCEQNLNHDAMYWYRQDPGQGLRLIYYSQIVNDFQKGDIAEGYSVSREKKESFPLTVTSAQKNPTAFYLCASSITRDSNQPQHFGDGTRLSIL.

The V gene is TRBV5-1, the J gene TRBJ1-6; no firm D call. Trimming left V 1 base short and J 4 bases short, with 12 bases between. Germline loops: CDR1 SGHRS, CDR2 YFSETQ. This CDR3 comprises 16 residues. This CDR3 reads CASSLTVQTYNSPLHF. The CDR3 DNA follows: TGCGCCAGCAGCTTGACTGTCCAAACGTATAATTCACCCCTCCACTTT.

In its sample, this clonotype was seen many times. The chain employs TRBV5-1 and TRBJ2-7; weak D call: TRBD2 (6 bases). The CDR3 has 14 amino acids. The V gene lost 0 bases and the J gene lost 7 bases, with 14 bases spanning the gap. Germline CDR1 SGHRS, CDR2 YFSETQ. The CDR3 protein is CASSLAGVSEEQYF. CDR3 sequence (DNA): TGCGCCAGCAGCTTGGCGGGGGTATCGGAAGAGCAGTACTTC.

In this sample, this clonotype turned up many times. The gene calls are TRBV5-5 and TRBJ1-1; D is undetermined. This CDR3 spans 13 amino acids. Germline CDR1 SGHKS, CDR2 YYEKEE (reference sequence). V lost 0 bases and J lost 7, with 10 bases in between. CDR3: CASSLGGFDEAFF. DNA of the CDR3: TGTGCCAGCAGCTTGGGAGGGTTTGATGAAGCTTTCTTT.

V gene TRBV12-3 or TRBV12-4 combines with J gene TRBJ2-2; 11 bases match TRBD2. V lost 3 bases and J lost 2; bases outside the gene matches: 5. CDR3 length: 17 amino acids. The CDR3 loop is CASSLSSGGLNTGELFF. CDR3 in DNA: TGTGCCAGCAGTTTGTCTAGCGGGGGGCTTAACACCGGGGAGCTGTTTTTT.

This clonotype was counted at least ten times. The chain recombines TRBV7-2 with TRBJ1-1; D possibly corresponds to TRBD1 (6 bases). With 6 bases removed from V and 3 bases from J, the gap between germline ends came to 17 bases. Germline V lookup: CDR1 SGHTA, CDR2 FQGNSA. The CDR3 is 15 amino acids. The CDR3 loop is CASRGGGGAYTEAFF. For the CDR3, the DNA is TGTGCCAGCAGAGGCGGCGGGGGGGCTTACACTGAAGCTTTCTTT.

This clonotype was found a few times. The chain joins TRBV27 to TRBJ2-5; maybe TRBD1 (6 bases). CDR3 size: 15 residues. Trimming cost V 0 bases and J 6 bases, with 14 bases left between them. Germline CDR1 is MNHEY and CDR2 is SMNVEV (reference sequence). CDR3 in amino acids: CASSLSYGGAQTQYF. CDR3 bases: TGTGCCAGCAGTTTATCGTATGGGGGCGCACAGACCCAGTACTTC.

This clonotype was detected many times. This rearrangement joins TRBV12-3 or TRBV12-4 to TRBJ2-7; 8 bases are shared with TRBD1. J gave up 2 bases and V 6 bases, and 9 bases lay outside the gene matches. The CDR3 totals 15 residues. The CDR3 DNA follows: TGTGCCAGCAGATCCACCGGGACAGGCACCTACGAGCAGTACTTC. Its protein is CASRSTGTGTYEQYF.

This clonotype was observed a few times. The V gene is TRBV27, the J gene TRBJ1-2; a possible D gene is TRBD1 (5 bases). The V gene lost 2 bases and the J gene lost 7 bases, with 14 bases spanning the gap. This CDR3 region has 14 residues. Germline CDR1 is MNHEY and CDR2 is SMNVEV (reference sequence). The CDR3 sequence is CASSLPGTLGGYTF. CDR3 nucleotide sequence: TGTGCCAGCAGTTTACCAGGGACCCTCGGTGGCTACACCTTC.

The gene calls are TRBV28 and TRBJ2-5; 9 nucleotides line up with TRBD2. Germline loops: CDR1 MDHEN, CDR2 SYDVKM. This CDR3 region has 15 residues. The junction had 7 bases not matched to a gene; V was cut back by 4 bases and J by 4 bases. The CDR3 bases are TGTGCCAGCAGTTCCAGCGGGGGGTTGGCAGAGACCCAGTACTTC. Protein sequence: CASSSSGGLAETQYF.

At least ten counts were recorded for this clonotype. The chain is built from TRBV9 and TRBJ2-5; 8 bases match TRBD2. Germline lookup yields CDR1 SGDLS and CDR2 YYNGEE. The CDR3 sequence is 14 residues long. V shed 3 bases and J 1 base; nucleotides not matched to a gene: 2. Here the CDR3 reads CASSDGLAQETQYF. CDR3 nucleotide sequence: TGTGCCAGCAGCGACGGACTAGCCCAAGAGACCCAGTACTTC.

This clonotype was seen at least ten times. This chain links TRBV4-1 with TRBJ1-3, with 7 bases lining up with TRBD1. Germline CDR1 reads MGHRA; CDR2 reads YSYEKL. This CDR3 comprises 14 residues. V shed 4 bases, J shed 8 bases, and the junction held 8 bases outside the gene matches. In DNA, the CDR3 is TGCGCCAGCAGCCTTCTTCAGGGGGGTCACACCATATATTTT. It specifies CASSLLQGGHTIYF.

In its sample, this clonotype was seen many times. V is TRBV12-5 and J is TRBJ2-7; D not certain. Germline V CDR1 and CDR2: LGHNT, FRNRAP. Trimming pared 1 base from V and 3 bases from J, leaving 4 bases between. The CDR3 has 12 residues. In nucleotides, the CDR3 is TGTGCTAGTGGTTTGGGGGGCTACGAGCAGTACTTC. It encodes CASGLGGYEQYF.

The J gene is TRBJ1-1, the V gene TRBV20-1; D uncertain. V was shortened by 6 bases and J by 0 bases, with 11 bases between the two germline ends. The V gene's germline CDR1 is DFQATT and CDR2 SNEGSKA (reference sequence). The CDR3 spans 13 residues. The CDR3, as DNA: TGCAGTGCCACTGCCCTCATGAACACTGAAGCTTTCTTT. Protein sequence: CSATALMNTEAFF.